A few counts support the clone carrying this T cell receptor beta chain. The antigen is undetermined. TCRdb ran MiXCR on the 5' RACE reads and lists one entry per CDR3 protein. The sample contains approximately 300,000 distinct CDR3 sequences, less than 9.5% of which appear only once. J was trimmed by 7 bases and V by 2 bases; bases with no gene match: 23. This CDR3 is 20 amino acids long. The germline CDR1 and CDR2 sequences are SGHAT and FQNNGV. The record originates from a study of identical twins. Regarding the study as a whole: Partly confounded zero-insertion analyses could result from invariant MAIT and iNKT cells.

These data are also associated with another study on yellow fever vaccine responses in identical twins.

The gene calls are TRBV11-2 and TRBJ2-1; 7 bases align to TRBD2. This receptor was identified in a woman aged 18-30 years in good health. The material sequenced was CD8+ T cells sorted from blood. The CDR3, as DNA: TGTGCCAGCAGCTTAAAGGTTTGGGTGCCTAGCGGAGGGGATGGGAATGAGCAGTTCTTC. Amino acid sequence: CASSLKVWVPSGGDGNEQFF.